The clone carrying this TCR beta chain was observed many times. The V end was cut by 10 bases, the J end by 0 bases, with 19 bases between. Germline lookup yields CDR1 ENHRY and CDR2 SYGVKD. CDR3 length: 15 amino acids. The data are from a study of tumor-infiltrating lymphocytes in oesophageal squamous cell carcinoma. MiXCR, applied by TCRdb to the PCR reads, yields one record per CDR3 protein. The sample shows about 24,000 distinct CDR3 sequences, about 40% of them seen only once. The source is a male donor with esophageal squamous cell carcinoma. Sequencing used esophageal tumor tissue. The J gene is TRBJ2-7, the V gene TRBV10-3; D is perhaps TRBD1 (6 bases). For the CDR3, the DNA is TGTGCCAGCAAGGAGCGACAGGTTGCCTCCTACGAGCAGTACTTC. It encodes CASKERQVASYEQYF.